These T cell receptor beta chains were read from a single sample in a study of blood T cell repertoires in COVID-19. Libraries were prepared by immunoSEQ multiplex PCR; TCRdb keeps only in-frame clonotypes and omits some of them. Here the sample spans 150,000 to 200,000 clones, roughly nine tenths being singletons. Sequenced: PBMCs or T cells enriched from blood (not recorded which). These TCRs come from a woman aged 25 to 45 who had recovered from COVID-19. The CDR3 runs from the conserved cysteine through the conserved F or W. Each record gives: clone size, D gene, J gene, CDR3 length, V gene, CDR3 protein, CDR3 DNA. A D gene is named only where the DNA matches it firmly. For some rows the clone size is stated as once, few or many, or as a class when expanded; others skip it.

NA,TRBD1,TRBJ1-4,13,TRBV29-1,CSVQGAAREKLFF,TGCAGCGTCCAGGGGGCCGCCCGGGAAAAACTGTTTTTT
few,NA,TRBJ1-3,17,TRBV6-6,CASSRGFIGGSGNTIYF,TGTGCCAGCAGTCGGGGGTTCATCGGGGGTTCTGGAAACACCATATATTTT
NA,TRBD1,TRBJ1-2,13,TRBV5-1,CASSTGTDNGYTF,TGCGCCAGCAGTACCGGGACAGATAACGGCTACACCTTC
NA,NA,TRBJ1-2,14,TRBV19,CASSTRQALGGYTF,TGTGCCAGTAGTACAAGACAGGCGCTTGGTGGCTACACCTTC
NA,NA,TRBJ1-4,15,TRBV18,CASSPPREETEKLFF,TGTGCCAGCTCACCACCGAGGGAGGAAACTGAAAAACTGTTTTTT
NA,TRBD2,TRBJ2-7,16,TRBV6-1,CASSEGGGAASYEQYF,TGTGCCAGCAGTGAAGGCGGGGGAGCAGCGTCCTACGAGCAGTACTTC
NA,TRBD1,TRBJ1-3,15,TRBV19,CASSTSGGNGNTIYF,TGTGCCAGTAGTACTTCAGGGGGCAATGGAAACACCATATATTTT
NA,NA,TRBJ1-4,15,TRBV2,CASSASGESNEKLFF,TGTGCCAGCAGTGCCAGTGGAGAGAGTAATGAAAAACTGTTTTTT
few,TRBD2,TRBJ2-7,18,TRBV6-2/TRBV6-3,CASSYPRLAGGPGNEQYF,TGTGCCAGCAGTTACCCCCGACTAGCGGGAGGGCCTGGAAACGAGCAGTACTTC
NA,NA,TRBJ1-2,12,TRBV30,CAAWTTNYGYTF,TGTGCCGCTTGGACAACCAACTATGGCTACACCTTC
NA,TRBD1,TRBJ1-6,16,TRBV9,CASSNGTARNNSPLHF,TGTGCCAGCAGCAACGGGACAGCAAGAAATAATTCACCCCTCCACTTT
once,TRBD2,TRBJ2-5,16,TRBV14,CASSQDLLAGEETQYF,TGTGCCAGCAGCCAAGATCTCCTAGCGGGAGAGGAGACCCAGTACTTC
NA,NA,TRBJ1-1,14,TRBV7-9,CASTRTGGDTEAFF,TGTGCCAGCACCCGGACGGGGGGAGACACTGAAGCTTTCTTT
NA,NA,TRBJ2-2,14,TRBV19,CASSPRRNTGELFF,TGTGCCAGTAGTCCCCGTAGGAACACCGGGGAGCTGTTTTTT
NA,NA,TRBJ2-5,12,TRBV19,CASRDFQETQYF,TGTGCCAGTAGAGACTTCCAAGAGACCCAGTACTTC
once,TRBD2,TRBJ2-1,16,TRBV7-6,CASSILAGGGHNEQFF,TGTGCCAGCAGCATACTAGCGGGAGGAGGCCACAATGAGCAGTTCTTC
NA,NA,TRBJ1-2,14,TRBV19,CASMGTPDHYGYTF,TGTGCCAGTATGGGGACACCGGACCACTATGGCTACACCTTC
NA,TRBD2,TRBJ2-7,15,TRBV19,CASSIAAGDPREQYF,TGTGCCAGTAGTATAGCAGCGGGAGACCCTAGGGAGCAGTACTTC
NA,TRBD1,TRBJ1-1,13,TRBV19,CASRLDRDTEAFF,TGTGCCAGTAGGCTAGACAGGGACACTGAAGCTTTCTTT
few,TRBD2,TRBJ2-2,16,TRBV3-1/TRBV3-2,CASSQELAGRAGELFF,TGTGCCAGCAGCCAAGAACTAGCGGGGAGAGCCGGGGAGCTGTTTTTT
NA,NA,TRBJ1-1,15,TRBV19,CASRNYPKQNTEAFF,TGTGCCAGTAGGAACTACCCGAAGCAAAACACTGAAGCTTTCTTT
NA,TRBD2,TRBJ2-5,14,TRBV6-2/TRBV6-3,CASSWTSRQETQYF,TGTGCCAGCAGCTGGACTAGCCGACAAGAGACCCAGTACTTC
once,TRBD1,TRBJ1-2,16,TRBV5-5,CASSQLRQGSNYGYTF,TGTGCCAGCAGCCAACTTAGACAGGGGTCTAACTATGGCTACACCTTC